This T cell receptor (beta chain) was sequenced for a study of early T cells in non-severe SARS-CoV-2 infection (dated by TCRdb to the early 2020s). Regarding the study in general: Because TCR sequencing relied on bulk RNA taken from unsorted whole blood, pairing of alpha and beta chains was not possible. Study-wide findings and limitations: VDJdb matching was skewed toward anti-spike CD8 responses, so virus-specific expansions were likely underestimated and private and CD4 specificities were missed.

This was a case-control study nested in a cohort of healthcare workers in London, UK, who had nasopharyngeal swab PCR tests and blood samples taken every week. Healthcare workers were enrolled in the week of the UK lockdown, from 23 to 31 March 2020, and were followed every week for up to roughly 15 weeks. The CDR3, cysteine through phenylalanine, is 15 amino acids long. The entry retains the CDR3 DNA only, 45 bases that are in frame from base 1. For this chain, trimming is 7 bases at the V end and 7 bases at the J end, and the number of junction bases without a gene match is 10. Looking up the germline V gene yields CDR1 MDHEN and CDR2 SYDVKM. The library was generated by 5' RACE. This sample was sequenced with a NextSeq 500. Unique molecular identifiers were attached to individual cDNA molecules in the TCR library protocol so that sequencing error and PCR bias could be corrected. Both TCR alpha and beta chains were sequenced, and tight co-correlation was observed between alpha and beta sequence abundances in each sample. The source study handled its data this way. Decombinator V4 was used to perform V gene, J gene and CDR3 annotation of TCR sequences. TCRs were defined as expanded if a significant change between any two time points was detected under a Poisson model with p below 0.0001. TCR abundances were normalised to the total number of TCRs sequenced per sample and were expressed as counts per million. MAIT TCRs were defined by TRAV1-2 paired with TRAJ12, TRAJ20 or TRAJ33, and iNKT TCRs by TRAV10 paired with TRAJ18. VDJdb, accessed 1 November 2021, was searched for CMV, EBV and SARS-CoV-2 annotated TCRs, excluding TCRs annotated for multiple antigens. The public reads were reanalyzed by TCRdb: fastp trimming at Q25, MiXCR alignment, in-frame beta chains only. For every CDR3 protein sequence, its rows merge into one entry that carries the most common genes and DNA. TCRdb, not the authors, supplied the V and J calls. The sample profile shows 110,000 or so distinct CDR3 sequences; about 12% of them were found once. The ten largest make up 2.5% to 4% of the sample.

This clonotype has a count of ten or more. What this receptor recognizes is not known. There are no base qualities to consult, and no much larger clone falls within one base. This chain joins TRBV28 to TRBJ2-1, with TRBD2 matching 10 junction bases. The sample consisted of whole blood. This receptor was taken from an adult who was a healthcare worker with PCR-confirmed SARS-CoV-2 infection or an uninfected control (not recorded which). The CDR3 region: CASTPQRGGRNEQFF. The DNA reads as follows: TGTGCCAGCACCCCCCAGCGGGGGGGCCGAAATGAGCAGTTCTTC.